This is a list of T cell receptor beta chains from one sample in a study of patients and donors after allogeneic stem cell transplantation. One entry per CDR3 protein, called by TCRdb with MiXCR from the RT-PCR reads. This table holds 150,000 to 200,000 distinct CDR3 sequences, 24% found once. What was sequenced was blood, either unsorted or a sorted T cell fraction (not recorded which). The receptors originated from a human donor who was either an allogeneic HSCT recipient or a stem cell or donor lymphocyte infusion donor (not recorded which). It is not recorded whose cells these are; they may come from a transplant donor. Both conserved end residues are part of each CDR3. Each record gives: clone size, D gene, V gene, J gene, CDR3 DNA, CDR3 protein. A D gene is named only where the DNA matches it firmly. Not all rows give a size; the values are once, few, many and, for expanded clones, a class.

clone_size: -; d_call: -; v_call: TRBV9; j_call: TRBJ2-2; cdr3_nt: TGTGCCAGCAGCGTATTCCCGGGACTTCAGGGTACCGGGGAGCTGTTTTTT; cdr3_aa: CASSVFPGLQGTGELFF
clone_size: -; d_call: -; v_call: TRBV21-1; j_call: TRBJ2-7; cdr3_nt: TGTGCCAGCAGCTTAAATGACAGGGTGGCCGAGCAGTACTTC; cdr3_aa: CASSLNDRVAEQYF
clone_size: many; d_call: -; v_call: TRBV12-3/TRBV12-4; j_call: TRBJ1-2; cdr3_nt: TGTGCCAGCAGTTTAGCAGGCAGTAACTATGGCTACACCTTC; cdr3_aa: CASSLAGSNYGYTF
clone_size: -; d_call: -; v_call: TRBV29-1; j_call: TRBJ2-3; cdr3_nt: TGCAGCGTTGAGGGGCTCGCAGATACGCAGTATTTT; cdr3_aa: CSVEGLADTQYF
clone_size: few; d_call: TRBD2; v_call: TRBV27; j_call: TRBJ2-2; cdr3_nt: TGTGCCAGCAGTTTTGGCGGGAGCCGGGAGCTGTTTTTT; cdr3_aa: CASSFGGSRELFF
clone_size: many; d_call: -; v_call: TRBV5-1; j_call: TRBJ1-4; cdr3_nt: TGCGCCAGCAGCTGGGGGGATCGTGCAACTAATGAAAAACTGTTTTTT; cdr3_aa: CASSWGDRATNEKLFF
clone_size: -; d_call: -; v_call: TRBV12-3/TRBV12-4; j_call: TRBJ1-6; cdr3_nt: TGTGCCAGCAGCCCCGGACAGAGCTCCTATAATTCACCCCTCCACTTT; cdr3_aa: CASSPGQSSYNSPLHF
clone_size: -; d_call: TRBD1; v_call: TRBV7-2; j_call: TRBJ1-5; cdr3_nt: TGTGCCAGCAGCTTAGTCGGCCAGGGGGCTTATCAGCCCCAGCATTTT; cdr3_aa: CASSLVGQGAYQPQHF
clone_size: -; d_call: TRBD1; v_call: TRBV5-1; j_call: TRBJ1-2; cdr3_nt: TGCGCCAGCAGCTCAGGACAGGGCCTCCGGTATGGCTACACCTTC; cdr3_aa: CASSSGQGLRYGYTF
clone_size: -; d_call: -; v_call: TRBV18; j_call: TRBJ1-1; cdr3_nt: TGTGCCAGCTCAGACCCTTCTTTAGACACTGAAGCTTTCTTT; cdr3_aa: CASSDPSLDTEAFF
clone_size: few; d_call: -; v_call: TRBV12-3/TRBV12-4; j_call: TRBJ1-1; cdr3_nt: TGTGCCAGCAGGAACAGGGATGGGGGAGACACTGAAGCTTTCTTT; cdr3_aa: CASRNRDGGDTEAFF
clone_size: few; d_call: TRBD2; v_call: TRBV5-6; j_call: TRBJ2-2; cdr3_nt: TGTGCCAGCAGGCGGGGGGAACCCACCGGGGAGCTGTTTTTT; cdr3_aa: CASRRGEPTGELFF
clone_size: few; d_call: -; v_call: TRBV20-1; j_call: TRBJ1-4; cdr3_nt: TGCAGTGCTAGTATGACAGCTAAAGTCTCAACTAATGAAAAACTGTTTTTT; cdr3_aa: CSASMTAKVSTNEKLFF
clone_size: -; d_call: TRBD2; v_call: TRBV14; j_call: TRBJ2-2; cdr3_nt: TGTGCCAGCAGCCAACTAGCGGGGGGAAACACCGGGGAGCTGTTTTTT; cdr3_aa: CASSQLAGGNTGELFF
clone_size: -; d_call: -; v_call: TRBV27; j_call: TRBJ2-1; cdr3_nt: TGTGCCAGCAGCCCCGGGACTGGCATCTACAATGAGCAGTTCTTC; cdr3_aa: CASSPGTGIYNEQFF
clone_size: few; d_call: TRBD1; v_call: TRBV20-1; j_call: TRBJ1-2; cdr3_nt: TGCAGTGCACCGCGGGGTGGGGACAGGGTTGACTATGGCTACACCTTC; cdr3_aa: CSAPRGGDRVDYGYTF
clone_size: once; d_call: TRBD1; v_call: TRBV20-1; j_call: TRBJ2-7; cdr3_nt: TGCAGTGCTGCTCGCGAATGGGACAGGGGGTACTTC; cdr3_aa: CSAAREWDRGYF
clone_size: few; d_call: -; v_call: TRBV29-1; j_call: TRBJ2-5; cdr3_nt: TGCAGCGTTGAAGATCCCGGACTACGAGTAGACACAGCGACCCAGTACTTC; cdr3_aa: CSVEDPGLRVDTATQYF
clone_size: -; d_call: TRBD1; v_call: TRBV5-1; j_call: TRBJ2-1; cdr3_nt: TGCGCCAGCAGCTCCGACAGGGCCAATGAGCAGTTCTTC; cdr3_aa: CASSSDRANEQFF
clone_size: -; d_call: -; v_call: TRBV20-1; j_call: TRBJ1-1; cdr3_nt: TGCAGTGTCCGACACGTGAACACTGAAGCTTTCTTT; cdr3_aa: CSVRHVNTEAFF
clone_size: few; d_call: -; v_call: TRBV10-3; j_call: TRBJ2-5; cdr3_nt: TGTGCCATCAGTGAGTCGGAGGGCCCGGGAGAGGAGACCCAGTACTTC; cdr3_aa: CAISESEGPGEETQYF
clone_size: -; d_call: TRBD1; v_call: TRBV9; j_call: TRBJ1-2; cdr3_nt: TGTGCCAGCAGCGCCCGGGACAGGGGGGCCTATGGCTACACCTTC; cdr3_aa: CASSARDRGAYGYTF
clone_size: few; d_call: -; v_call: TRBV12-3/TRBV12-4; j_call: TRBJ1-5; cdr3_nt: TGTGCCAGCAGTTTTTTAGGGTATCCAAGCAATCAGCCCCAGCATTTT; cdr3_aa: CASSFLGYPSNQPQHF
clone_size: few; d_call: -; v_call: TRBV4-1; j_call: TRBJ2-2; cdr3_nt: TGCGCCAGCAGCCAAGACGGAGCGGCGAACACCGGGGAGCTGTTTTTT; cdr3_aa: CASSQDGAANTGELFF
clone_size: -; d_call: -; v_call: TRBV10-3; j_call: TRBJ1-2; cdr3_nt: TGTGCCATCAGTGAGGGGGGAGATGGCTACACCTTC; cdr3_aa: CAISEGGDGYTF
clone_size: few; d_call: TRBD1; v_call: TRBV7-2; j_call: TRBJ1-2; cdr3_nt: TGTGCCAGCAGCTTAGAGGCGGCAGGGGGCAGGAGCTATGGCTACACCTTC; cdr3_aa: CASSLEAAGGRSYGYTF
clone_size: few; d_call: TRBD1; v_call: TRBV12-3/TRBV12-4; j_call: TRBJ1-2; cdr3_nt: TGTGCCAGCAGACGACAGGGGTTCTATGGCTACACCTTC; cdr3_aa: CASRRQGFYGYTF
clone_size: few; d_call: TRBD1; v_call: TRBV10-3; j_call: TRBJ2-7; cdr3_nt: TGTGCCATCAGTGAGTCGACAGGGAACTCTTACGAGCAGTACTTC; cdr3_aa: CAISESTGNSYEQYF
clone_size: few; d_call: -; v_call: TRBV3-1; j_call: TRBJ1-1; cdr3_nt: TGTGCCAGCAGCCAAAGCCGAACAGGGATGAACACTGAAGCTTTCTTT; cdr3_aa: CASSQSRTGMNTEAFF